What follows are 17 T cell receptor beta chains derived from one specimen sequenced in a study of blood T cell repertoires in COVID-19. The protocol was immunoSEQ multiplex PCR, while the TCRdb copy is restricted to in-frame clones and leaves out a portion. This sample yields roughly 210,000 clones, of which about 88% are seen a single time; over 1.5% belongs to the top ten. The sample consisted of peripheral blood. The receptors stem from a man between 65 and 85 years old with acute or convalescent COVID-19.

This clone has a handful of counts. This rearrangement joins TRBV11-2 to TRBJ2-1, with 9 bases aligning to TRBD2. In germline, CDR1 is SGHAT, CDR2 FQNNGV. The CDR3 consists of 15 residues. Trimming cost V 2 bases and J 6 bases; bases outside gene matches: 5. The CDR3 protein is CASSLQTSGFNEQFF. For the CDR3, the DNA is TGTGCCAGCAGCTTACAAACTAGCGGGTTCAATGAGCAGTTCTTC.

The chain carries TRBV24-1 and TRBJ2-2, with D perhaps TRBD2 (6 bases). Germline loops: CDR1 KGHDR, CDR2 SFDVKD. CDR3 size: 15 residues. Trimming removed 6 bases at V and 3 bases at J, with 13 bases between. The CDR3 nucleotides are TGTGCCACCAGTAGTGCGGGATTATACACCGGGGAGCTGTTTTTT. This gives the protein CATSSAGLYTGELFF.

The V call is TRBV7-2, the J call TRBJ2-1, with D possibly matching TRBD1 (6 bases). V was trimmed by 1 base and J by 8 bases, leaving 12 bases between them. The CDR3 has 14 amino acids. Germline V gives CDR1 SGHTA, CDR2 FQGNSA. CDR3: CASSLEGVLHEQFF. In nucleotides, the CDR3 is TGTGCCAGCAGCTTAGAGGGGGTTCTGCATGAGCAGTTCTTC.

CDR3 sequence (DNA): TGTGCCAGCAGATATCGACAGGGGGCGGCCACTGAAGCTTTCTTT. This codes for CASRYRQGAATEAFF. This chain joins TRBV28 and TRBJ1-1; 10 nucleotides line up with TRBD1. The trim removed 6 bases at V and 4 bases at J, leaving 8 bases unmatched. Germline assignment: CDR1 MDHEN and CDR2 SYDVKM. This CDR3 region has 15 residues.

The count of this clone is one. V usage is TRBV24-1 and J usage is TRBJ2-1; 8 bases match TRBD1. The CDR3 contains 18 residues. Germline loops: CDR1 KGHDR, CDR2 SFDVKD. J gave up 0 bases and V 9 bases, and 15 bases lay outside the gene matches. CDR3 amino acids: CATSRGRGPISSYNEQFF. The CDR3 DNA reads as TGTGCCACCTCTAGGGGCAGGGGGCCGATAAGCTCCTACAATGAGCAGTTCTTC.

The chain couples TRBV5-5 to TRBJ1-5; 10 bases are a match to TRBD1. V lost 3 bases, J lost 6 bases, and 6 bases stayed unmatched. This CDR3 has 15 amino acids. The V gene's germline CDR1 is SGHKS and CDR2 YYEKEE (reference sequence). The CDR3 bases are TGTGCCAGCAGCTCCGACAGGGGGCCGGGTCAGCCCCAGCATTTT. Protein: CASSSDRGPGQPQHF.

This clone was counted a single time. Other DNA sequences within the sample encode an identical CDR3. J is TRBJ2-6 and V is TRBV9; maybe TRBD1 (5 bases). The CDR3 loop spans 16 amino acids. V lost 0 bases and J 0 bases, leaving 7 bases between the germline ends. Germline V gene sequence: CDR1 SGDLS, CDR2 YYNGEE. The CDR3 sequence is CASSVGQGSGANVLTF. CDR3 bases: TGTGCCAGCAGCGTAGGGCAGGGCTCTGGGGCCAACGTCCTGACTTTC.

This chain connects TRBV4-2 to TRBJ2-1, with D maybe TRBD2 (6 bases). CDR1 LGHNA and CDR2 YNFKEQ come from the germline V gene. CDR3 length equals 16 residues. Trimming left V 1 base short and J 4 bases short, with 14 bases between. The CDR3 is CASSQVGGEGYNEQFF. In DNA form, the CDR3 reads TGTGCCAGCAGCCAAGTCGGCGGGGAAGGTTACAATGAGCAGTTCTTC.

CDR3 in amino acids: CASSTGQGSFGTEAFF. CDR3 in DNA: TGTGCCAGCAGCACGGGACAGGGATCCTTTGGCACTGAAGCTTTCTTT. The J gene is TRBJ1-1, the V gene TRBV7-2, with TRBD1 identical over 9 bases. The ends lost 5 bases at V and 4 bases at J; junction bases unmatched: 11. Germline lookup yields CDR1 SGHTA and CDR2 FQGNSA. The CDR3 is 16 residues long.

This chain connects TRBV18 to TRBJ2-7; 8 bases align to TRBD1. The junction had 11 bases not matched to a gene; V was cut back by 2 bases and J by 5 bases. Germline values: CDR1 KGHSH, CDR2 LQKENI. CDR3 length equals 16 residues. This CDR3 reads CASSPLATGVTDEQYF. CDR3 DNA: TGTGCCAGCTCACCATTAGCGACAGGGGTTACGGACGAGCAGTACTTC.

This chain's CDR3 is CASSSDSINEKLFF. Written as DNA, the CDR3 is TGTGCCAGCAGCTCCGACAGCATAAATGAAAAACTGTTTTTT. The rearrangement joins TRBV7-3 to TRBJ1-4; D is perhaps TRBD1 (5 bases). There are 14 residues in the CDR3. Germline V lookup: CDR1 SGHTA, CDR2 FQGTGA. V shed 4 bases and J shed 5 bases, with 11 bases lying between them.

The chain carries TRBV6-5 and TRBJ1-3; D is undetermined. The CDR3 totals 13 residues. Germline V gene lookup returns CDR1 MNHEY and CDR2 SVGAGI. V lost 5 bases and J 2 bases, leaving 7 bases between the germline ends. The DNA of the CDR3 is TGTGCCAGCAGTCGAACAACTGGAAACACCATATATTTT. Amino acids: CASSRTTGNTIYF.

This clone was observed once. The V call is TRBV20-1, the J call TRBJ2-7; weak D call: TRBD1 (5 bases). Germline lookup yields CDR1 DFQATT and CDR2 SNEGSKA (reference sequence). V was trimmed by 6 bases and J by 3 bases, leaving 9 bases between them. This CDR3 has 11 residues. The CDR3 spells CSALDSYEQYF. CDR3 in DNA: TGCAGTGCGCTAGACAGCTACGAGCAGTACTTC.

The chain couples TRBV19 to TRBJ2-1; the match to TRBD2 covers 8 bases. Germline CDR1 is LNHDA and CDR2 is SQIVND (reference sequence). Germline trimming cut 4 bases from V and 8 bases from J; bases unmatched to any gene: 13. This CDR3 has 16 residues. For the CDR3, the DNA is TGTGCCAGTAGTACCCCGTGGAGCGGGAGTAACGATGAGCAGTTCTTC. It specifies CASSTPWSGSNDEQFF.

The genes are TRBV18 and TRBJ1-5; D is perhaps TRBD1 (5 bases). The germline CDR1 and CDR2 sequences are KGHSH and LQKENI. The ends were cut back, 4 bases at V and 0 bases at J, with 13 bases in the middle. The CDR3 loop spans 16 amino acids. The CDR3 region has the DNA TGTGCCAGCTCACTACAAGGGGCCTTTAGCAATCAGCCCCAGCATTTT. Translating it yields CASSLQGAFSNQPQHF.

This chain uses TRBV13 with TRBJ2-2; 9 nucleotides match TRBD1. The length of the CDR3 is 19 residues. V lost 3 bases and J lost 3; bases outside the gene matches: 14. Germline V gene sequence: CDR1 PRHDT, CDR2 FYEKMQ (reference sequence). The CDR3 region is CASSFLLPGQGVYTGELFF. The CDR3 nucleotides read TGTGCCAGCAGCTTCTTACTTCCGGGACAGGGTGTTTACACCGGGGAGCTGTTTTTT.

This chain connects TRBV3-1 (or the pseudogene TRBV3-2) to TRBJ1-2; D is unclear. Germline V lookup: CDR1 LGHDT, CDR2 YNNKEL (reference sequence). Trimming stripped 2 bases from V and 8 bases from J, with 12 bases between. This CDR3 is built from 13 residues. CDR3 coding DNA: TGTGCCAGCAGCCAATCCGGTGCGACAGGCTACACCTTC. Its protein product is CASSQSGATGYTF.